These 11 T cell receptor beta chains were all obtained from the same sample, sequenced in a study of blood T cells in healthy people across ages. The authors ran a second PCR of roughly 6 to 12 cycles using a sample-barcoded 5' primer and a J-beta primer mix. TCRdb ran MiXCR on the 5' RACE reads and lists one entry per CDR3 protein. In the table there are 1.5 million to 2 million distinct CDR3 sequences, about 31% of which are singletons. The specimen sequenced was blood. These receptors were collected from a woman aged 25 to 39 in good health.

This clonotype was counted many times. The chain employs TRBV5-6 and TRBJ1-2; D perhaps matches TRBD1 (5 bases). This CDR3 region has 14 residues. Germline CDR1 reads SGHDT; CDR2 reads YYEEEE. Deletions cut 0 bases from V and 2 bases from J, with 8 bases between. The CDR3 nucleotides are TGTGCCAGCAGCTTGGGACAGCTCAACTATGGCTACACCTTC. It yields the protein CASSLGQLNYGYTF.

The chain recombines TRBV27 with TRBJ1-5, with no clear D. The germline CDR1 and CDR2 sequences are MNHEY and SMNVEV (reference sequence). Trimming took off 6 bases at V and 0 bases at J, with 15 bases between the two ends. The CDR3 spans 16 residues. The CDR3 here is CASSPDVSFSNQPQHF. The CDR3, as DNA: TGTGCCAGCAGCCCGGACGTCAGTTTTAGCAATCAGCCCCAGCATTTT.

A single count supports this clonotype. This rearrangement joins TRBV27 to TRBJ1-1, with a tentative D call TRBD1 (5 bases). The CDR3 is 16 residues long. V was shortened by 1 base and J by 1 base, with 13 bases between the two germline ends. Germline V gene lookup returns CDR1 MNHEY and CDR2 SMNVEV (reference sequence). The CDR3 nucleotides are TGTGCCAGCAGTTTATTTTTGCCGGGGCCGAACACTGAAGCTTTCTTT. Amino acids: CASSLFLPGPNTEAFF.

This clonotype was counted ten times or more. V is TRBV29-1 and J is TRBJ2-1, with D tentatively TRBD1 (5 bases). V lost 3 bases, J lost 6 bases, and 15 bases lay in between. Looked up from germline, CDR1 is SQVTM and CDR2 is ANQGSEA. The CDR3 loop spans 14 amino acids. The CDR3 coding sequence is TGCAGCGTTGATGTTTTGCAGGGTATCAATGAGCAGTTCTTC. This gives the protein CSVDVLQGINEQFF.

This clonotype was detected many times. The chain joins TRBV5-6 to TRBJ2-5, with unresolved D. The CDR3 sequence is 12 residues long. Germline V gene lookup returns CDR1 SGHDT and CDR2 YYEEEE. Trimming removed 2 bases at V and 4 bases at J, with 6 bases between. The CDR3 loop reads CASSLLSETQYF. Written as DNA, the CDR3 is TGTGCCAGCAGCTTACTGTCAGAGACCCAGTACTTC.

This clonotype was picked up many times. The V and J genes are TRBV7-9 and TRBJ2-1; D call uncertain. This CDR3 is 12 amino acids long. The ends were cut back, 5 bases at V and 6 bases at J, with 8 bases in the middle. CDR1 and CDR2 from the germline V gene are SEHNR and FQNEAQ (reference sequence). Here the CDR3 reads CASSRSSNEQFF. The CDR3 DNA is TGTGCCAGCAGCCGTAGCAGCAATGAGCAGTTCTTC.

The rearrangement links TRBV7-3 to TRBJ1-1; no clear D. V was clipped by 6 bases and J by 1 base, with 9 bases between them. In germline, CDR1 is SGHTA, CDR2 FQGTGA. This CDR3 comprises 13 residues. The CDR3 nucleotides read TGTGCCAGCAGTAAAGAAACGAACACTGAAGCTTTCTTT. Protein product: CASSKETNTEAFF.

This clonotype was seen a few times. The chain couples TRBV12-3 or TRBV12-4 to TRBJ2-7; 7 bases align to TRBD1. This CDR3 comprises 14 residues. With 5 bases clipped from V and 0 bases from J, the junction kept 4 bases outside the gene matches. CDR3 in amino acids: CASSGTEHSYEQYF. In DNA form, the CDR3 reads TGTGCCAGCAGTGGGACAGAACACTCCTACGAGCAGTACTTC.

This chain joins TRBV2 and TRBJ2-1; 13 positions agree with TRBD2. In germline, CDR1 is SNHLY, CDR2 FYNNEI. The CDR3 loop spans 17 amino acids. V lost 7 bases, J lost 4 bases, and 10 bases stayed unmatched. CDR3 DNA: TGTGCCAGCACGAGCGGACTAGCGGGAGAGGGTTACAATGAGCAGTTCTTC. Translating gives CASTSGLAGEGYNEQFF.

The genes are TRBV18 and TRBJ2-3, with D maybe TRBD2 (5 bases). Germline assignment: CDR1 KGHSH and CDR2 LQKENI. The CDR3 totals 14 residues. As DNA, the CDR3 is TGTGACAACTCACCGTCGGAGGTGCTAGATACGCAGTATTTT. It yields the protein CDNSPSEVLDTQYF.

CDR3 region: CASSLDWFYGYTF. CDR3 sequence (DNA): TGTGCCAGCAGCTTAGACTGGTTTTATGGCTACACCTTC. The V gene is TRBV13, the J gene TRBJ1-2; D is ambiguous. The CDR3 runs to 13 residues. V dropped 1 base and J dropped 5 bases, with 8 bases sitting between them. Looked up from germline, CDR1 is PRHDT and CDR2 is FYEKMQ (reference sequence). Supplemented by reference TRBV13 and TRBJ1-2, the full variable domain reads AAGVIQSPRHLIKEKRETATLKCYPIPRHDTVYWYQQGPGQDPQFLISFYEKMQSDKGSIPDRFSAQQFSDYHSELNMSSLELGDSALYFCASSLDWFYGYTFGSGTRLTVV.